A single sample is the source of the 4 T cell receptor beta chains below, sequenced in a study of cytomegalovirus exposure and HLA in healthy donors. The table came from immunoSEQ multiplex PCR; TCRdb's copy has only in-frame clones and leaves some out. The sample lists roughly 110,000 clones; around 90% were seen once. The sample was PBMCs. These receptors were obtained from a woman under 30 in good health and CMV-seropositive.

The chain employs TRBV28 and TRBJ1-2; 9 nucleotides agree with TRBD1. Trimming at V came to 5 bases and at J to 5 bases, leaving 12 bases not matched to a gene. The CDR3 has 16 amino acids. The germline V gene has CDR1 MDHEN and CDR2 SYDVKM. CDR3 protein: CASSPSLQGAEYGYTF. The CDR3 region has the DNA TGTGCCAGCAGTCCATCTCTACAGGGGGCAGAGTATGGCTACACCTTC.

This clone was counted once. This sequence joins TRBV19 and TRBJ1-5, with 7 bases that match TRBD1. CDR3 size: 15 residues. Germline-derived CDR1 and CDR2 are LNHDA and SQIVND (reference sequence). Trimming removed 7 bases from V and 4 bases from J; junction bases left unmatched: 10. The CDR3 coding sequence is TGTGCCAGTATGAGGGTCTCGACAGGGAATCAGCCCCAGCATTTT. The encoded protein is CASMRVSTGNQPQHF. The variable domain in full, with the rest retrieved from reference TRBV19 and TRBJ1-5, is DGGITQSPKYLFRKEGQNVTLSCEQNLNHDAMYWYRQDPGQGLRLIYYSQIVNDFQKGDIAEGYSVSREKKESFPLTVTSAQKNPTAFYLCASMRVSTGNQPQHFGDGTRLSIL.

The table lists this clone with a count of one. This chain joins TRBV9 and TRBJ1-1, with TRBD1 identical over 9 bases. Germline trimming cut 3 bases from V and 3 bases from J; bases unmatched to any gene: 12. CDR1 and CDR2 (germline): SGDLS, YYNGEE. This CDR3 is 17 amino acids long. This CDR3 is CASSAVQGAGRYTEAFF. As DNA, the CDR3 is TGTGCCAGCAGCGCTGTACAGGGGGCGGGTAGGTACACTGAAGCTTTCTTT.

This chain links TRBV29-1 with TRBJ2-3; D gene uncertain. The CDR3 has 13 amino acids. Germline CDR1 and CDR2: SQVTM and ANQGSEA. V lost 3 bases, J lost 1 base, and 8 bases lay in between. CDR3 nucleotide sequence: TGCAGCGTTGAGGGCCCGCGCACAGATACGCAGTATTTT. Amino acid sequence: CSVEGPRTDTQYF.